The clone carrying this T cell receptor (beta chain) has only a few counts. As yet, its antigen is unknown. The sample comes from a study of T-cell reconstitution after alpha-beta-depleted transplantation in children. Whole-study results and caveats: Hyperexpanded clones declined; after one year, newly produced T cells mostly supplied diversity. Expanded graft clones numbering several hundred reportedly gave rise to alpha-beta T cells about two months after transplant.

This sample's TCRbeta library carried unique molecular identifier barcodes. Each CDR3 protein gets one entry after TCRdb re-called the PCR reads with MiXCR. This sample has hundreds of thousands of distinct CDR3 sequences, with about 16% found just once. From germline, CDR1 is MGHRA and CDR2 YSYEKL. V shed 6 bases, J shed 6 bases, and the junction held 7 bases outside the gene matches. The CDR3 runs 15 residues. The receptor was isolated from a boy in the first two years of life who had a stem cell transplant for Wiskott-Aldrich syndrome, so the T cells may come from the graft donor. This chain joins TRBV4-1 and TRBJ2-3, with 12 positions matching TRBD2. Sequenced here: PBMCs, mostly from graft donor cells, sampled 360 days after TCRalphabeta/CD19-depleted stem cell transplant. The CDR3 spells CASRRTSGGWDTQYF. The CDR3 DNA reads TGCGCCAGCAGAAGAACTAGCGGGGGGTGGGATACGCAGTATTTT.